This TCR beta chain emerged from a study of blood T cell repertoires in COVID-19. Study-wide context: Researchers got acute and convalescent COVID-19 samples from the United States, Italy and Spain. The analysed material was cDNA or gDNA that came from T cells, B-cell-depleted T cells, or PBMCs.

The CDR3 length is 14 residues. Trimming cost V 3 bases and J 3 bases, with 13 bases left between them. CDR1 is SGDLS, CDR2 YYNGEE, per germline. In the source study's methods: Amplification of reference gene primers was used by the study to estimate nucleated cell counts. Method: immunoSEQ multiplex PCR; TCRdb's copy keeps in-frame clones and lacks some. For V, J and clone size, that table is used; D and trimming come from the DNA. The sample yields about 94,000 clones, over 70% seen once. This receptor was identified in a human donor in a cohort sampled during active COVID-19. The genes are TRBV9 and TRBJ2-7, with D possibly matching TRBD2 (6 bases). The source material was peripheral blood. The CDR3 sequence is CASSARDGHYEQYF. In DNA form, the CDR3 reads TGTGCCAGCAGCGCGCGGGACGGGCACTACGAGCAGTACTTC.